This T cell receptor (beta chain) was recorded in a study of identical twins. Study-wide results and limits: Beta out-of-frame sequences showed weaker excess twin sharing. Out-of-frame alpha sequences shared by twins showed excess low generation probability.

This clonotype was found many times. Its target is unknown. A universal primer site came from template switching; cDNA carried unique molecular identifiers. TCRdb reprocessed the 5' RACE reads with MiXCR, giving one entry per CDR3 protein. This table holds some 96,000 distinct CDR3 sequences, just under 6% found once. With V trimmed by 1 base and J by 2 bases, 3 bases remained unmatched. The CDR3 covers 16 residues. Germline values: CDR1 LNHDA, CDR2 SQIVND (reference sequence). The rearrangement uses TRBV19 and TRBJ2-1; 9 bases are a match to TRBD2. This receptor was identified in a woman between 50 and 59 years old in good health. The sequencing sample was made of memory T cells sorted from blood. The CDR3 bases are TGTGCCAGTAGTATAGCTAGCGGGAACCCCTACAATGAGCAGTTCTTC. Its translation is CASSIASGNPYNEQFF.